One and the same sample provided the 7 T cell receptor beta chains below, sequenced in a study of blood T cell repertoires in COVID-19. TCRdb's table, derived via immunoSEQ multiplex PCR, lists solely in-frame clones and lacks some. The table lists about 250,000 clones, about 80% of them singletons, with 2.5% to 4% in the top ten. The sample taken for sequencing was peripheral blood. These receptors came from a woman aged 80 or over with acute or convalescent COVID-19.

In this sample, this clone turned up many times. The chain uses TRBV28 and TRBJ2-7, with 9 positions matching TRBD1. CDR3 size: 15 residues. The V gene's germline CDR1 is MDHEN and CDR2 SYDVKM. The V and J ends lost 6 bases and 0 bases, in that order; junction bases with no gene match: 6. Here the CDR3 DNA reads TGTGCCAGCAGCACACAGGGGGCGAGCTCCTACGAGCAGTACTTC. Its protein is CASSTQGASSYEQYF.

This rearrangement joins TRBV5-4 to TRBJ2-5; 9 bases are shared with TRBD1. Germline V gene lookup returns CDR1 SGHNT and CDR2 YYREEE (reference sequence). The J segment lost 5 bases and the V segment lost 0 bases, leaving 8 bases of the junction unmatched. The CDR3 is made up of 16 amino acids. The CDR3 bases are TGTGCCAGCAGCTTGGCCGGGACAGGGTTGGGCGAGACCCAGTACTTC. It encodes CASSLAGTGLGETQYF. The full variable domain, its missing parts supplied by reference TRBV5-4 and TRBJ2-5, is ETGVTQSPTHLIKTRGQQVTLRCSSQSGHNTVSWYQQALGQGPQFIFQYYREEENGRGNFPPRFSGLQFPNYSSELNVNALELDDSALYLCASSLAGTGLGETQYFGPGTRLLVL.

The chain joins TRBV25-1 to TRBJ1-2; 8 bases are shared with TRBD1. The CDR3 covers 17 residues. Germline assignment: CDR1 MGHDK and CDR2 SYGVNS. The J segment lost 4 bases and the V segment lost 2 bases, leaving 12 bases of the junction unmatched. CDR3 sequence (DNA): TGTGCCAGCAGTGAAGACAGGGGTTTTTCAGTGTCCTATGGCTACACCTTC. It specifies CASSEDRGFSVSYGYTF.

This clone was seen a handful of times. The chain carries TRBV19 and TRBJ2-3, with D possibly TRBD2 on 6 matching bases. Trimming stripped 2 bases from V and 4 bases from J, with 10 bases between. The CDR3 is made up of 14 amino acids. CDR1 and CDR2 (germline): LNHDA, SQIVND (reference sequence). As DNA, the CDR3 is TGTGCCAGTAGTATAATGGGGGGTCCAGATACGCAGTATTTT. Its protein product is CASSIMGGPDTQYF.

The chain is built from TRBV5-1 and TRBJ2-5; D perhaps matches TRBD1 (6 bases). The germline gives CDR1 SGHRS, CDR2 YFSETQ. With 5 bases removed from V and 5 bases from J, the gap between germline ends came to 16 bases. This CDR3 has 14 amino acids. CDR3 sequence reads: CASRNPRGGETQYF. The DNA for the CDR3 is TGCGCCAGCAGAAACCCCAGGGGCGGCGAGACCCAGTACTTC.

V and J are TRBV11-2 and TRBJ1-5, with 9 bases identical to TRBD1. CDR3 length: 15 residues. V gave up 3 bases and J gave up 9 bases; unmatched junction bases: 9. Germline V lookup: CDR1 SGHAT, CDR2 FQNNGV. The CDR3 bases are TGTGCCAGCAGCTTTTGGGACAGGGACTTGGTGCCCCAGCATTTT. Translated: CASSFWDRDLVPQHF.

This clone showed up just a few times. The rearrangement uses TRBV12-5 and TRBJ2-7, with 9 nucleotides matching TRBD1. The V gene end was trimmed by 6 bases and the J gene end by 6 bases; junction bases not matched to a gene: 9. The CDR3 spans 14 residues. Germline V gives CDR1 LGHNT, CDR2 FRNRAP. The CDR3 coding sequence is TGTGCTAGTGGCAGGGACAGGGTGGCTTTCGAGCAGTACTTC. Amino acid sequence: CASGRDRVAFEQYF.